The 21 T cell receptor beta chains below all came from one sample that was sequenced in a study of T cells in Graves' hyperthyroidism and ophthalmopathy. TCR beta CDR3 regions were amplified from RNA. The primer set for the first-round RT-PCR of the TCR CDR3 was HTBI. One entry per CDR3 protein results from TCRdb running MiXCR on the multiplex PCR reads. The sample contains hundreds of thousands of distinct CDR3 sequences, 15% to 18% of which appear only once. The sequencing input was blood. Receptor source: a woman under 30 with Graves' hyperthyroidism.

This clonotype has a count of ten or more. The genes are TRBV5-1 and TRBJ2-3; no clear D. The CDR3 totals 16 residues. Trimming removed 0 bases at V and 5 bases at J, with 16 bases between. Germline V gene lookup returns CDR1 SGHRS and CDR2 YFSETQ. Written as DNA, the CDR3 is TGCGCCAGCAGCTTGGCACTGATGGAATCAGGAGATACGCAGTATTTT. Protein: CASSLALMESGDTQYF. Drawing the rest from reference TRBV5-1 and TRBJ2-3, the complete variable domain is KAGVTQTPRYLIKTRGQQVTLSCSPISGHRSVSWYQQTPGQGLQFLFEYFSETQRNKGNFPGRFSGRQFSNSRSEMNVSTLELGDSALYLCASSLALMESGDTQYFGPGTRLTVL.

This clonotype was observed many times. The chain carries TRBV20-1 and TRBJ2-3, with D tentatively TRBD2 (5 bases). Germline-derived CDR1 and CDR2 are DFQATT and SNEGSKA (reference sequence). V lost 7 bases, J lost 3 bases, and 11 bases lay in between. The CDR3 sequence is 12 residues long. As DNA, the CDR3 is TGCAGTGTTAAAACGGGGACAGATACGCAGTATTTT. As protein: CSVKTGTDTQYF.

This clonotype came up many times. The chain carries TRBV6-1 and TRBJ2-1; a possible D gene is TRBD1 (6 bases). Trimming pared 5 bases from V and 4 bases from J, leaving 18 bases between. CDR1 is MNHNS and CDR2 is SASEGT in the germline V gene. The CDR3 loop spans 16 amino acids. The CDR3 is CASSTSPGTQYNEQFF. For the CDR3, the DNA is TGTGCCAGCAGTACGTCCCCCGGGACACAATACAATGAGCAGTTCTTC.

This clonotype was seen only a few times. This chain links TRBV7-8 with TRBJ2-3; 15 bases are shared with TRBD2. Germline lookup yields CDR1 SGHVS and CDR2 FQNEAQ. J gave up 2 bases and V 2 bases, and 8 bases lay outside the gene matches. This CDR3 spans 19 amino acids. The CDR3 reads CASSLTPGLAGGNTDTQYF. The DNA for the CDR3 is TGTGCCAGCAGCTTAACTCCGGGACTAGCGGGGGGTAACACAGATACGCAGTATTTT.

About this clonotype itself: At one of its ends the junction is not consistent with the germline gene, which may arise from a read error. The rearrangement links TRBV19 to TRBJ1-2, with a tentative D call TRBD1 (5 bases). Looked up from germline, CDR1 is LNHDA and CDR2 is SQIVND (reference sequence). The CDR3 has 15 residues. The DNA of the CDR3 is TGTGCCGGTAGTATAGATCTGGGTCCAGGGAGTGGCTACACCTTC. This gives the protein CAGSIDLGPGSGYTF.

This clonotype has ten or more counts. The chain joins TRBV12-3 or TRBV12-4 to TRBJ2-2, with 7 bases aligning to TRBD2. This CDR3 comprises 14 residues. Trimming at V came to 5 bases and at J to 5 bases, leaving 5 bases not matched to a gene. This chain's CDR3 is CASSRLAGTGELFF. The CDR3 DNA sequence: TGTGCCAGCAGTAGACTAGCTGGGACCGGGGAGCTGTTTTTT.

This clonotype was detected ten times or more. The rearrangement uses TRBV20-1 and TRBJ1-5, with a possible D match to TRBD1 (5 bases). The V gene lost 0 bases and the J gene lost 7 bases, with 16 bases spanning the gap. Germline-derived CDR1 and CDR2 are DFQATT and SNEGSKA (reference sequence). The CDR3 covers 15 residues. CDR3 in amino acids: CSARDRGLGVQPQHF. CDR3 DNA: TGCAGTGCTAGAGATCGGGGTTTGGGGGTCCAGCCCCAGCATTTT.

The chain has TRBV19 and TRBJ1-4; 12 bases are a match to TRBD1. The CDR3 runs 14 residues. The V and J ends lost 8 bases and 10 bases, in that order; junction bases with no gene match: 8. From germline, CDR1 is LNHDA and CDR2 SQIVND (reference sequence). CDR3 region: CASELGQGAGKLFF. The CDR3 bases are TGTGCCAGTGAACTGGGACAGGGGGCAGGAAAACTGTTTTTT. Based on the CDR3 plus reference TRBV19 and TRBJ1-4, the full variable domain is DGGITQSPKYLFRKEGQNVTLSCEQNLNHDAMYWYRQDPGQGLRLIYYSQIVNDFQKGDIAEGYSVSREKKESFPLTVTSAQKNPTAFYLCASELGQGAGKLFFGSGTQLSVL.

CDR3 loop: CASSPSLNEQFF. In DNA form, the CDR3 reads TGCGCCAGCAGCCCCAGTCTCAATGAGCAGTTCTTC. V and J are TRBV4-1 and TRBJ2-1, with unresolved D. The germline V and J ends were trimmed by 4 bases and 6 bases, with 7 bases remaining between them. The CDR3 is made up of 12 amino acids. From germline, CDR1 is MGHRA and CDR2 YSYEKL.

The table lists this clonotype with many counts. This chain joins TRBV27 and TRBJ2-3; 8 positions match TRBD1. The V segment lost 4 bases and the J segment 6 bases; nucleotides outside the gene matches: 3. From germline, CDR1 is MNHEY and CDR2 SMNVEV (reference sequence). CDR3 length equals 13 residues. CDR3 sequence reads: CASSYRGWDTQYF. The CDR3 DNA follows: TGTGCCAGCAGTTACAGGGGGTGGGATACGCAGTATTTT.

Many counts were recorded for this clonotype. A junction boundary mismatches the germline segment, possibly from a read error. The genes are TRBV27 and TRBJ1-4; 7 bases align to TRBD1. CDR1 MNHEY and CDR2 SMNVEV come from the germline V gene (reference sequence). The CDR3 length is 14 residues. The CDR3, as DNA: TGTGCCAGCAGAAGGACAGGCCCTAACGAAAAACTGTTTTTT. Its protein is CASRRTGPNEKLFF.

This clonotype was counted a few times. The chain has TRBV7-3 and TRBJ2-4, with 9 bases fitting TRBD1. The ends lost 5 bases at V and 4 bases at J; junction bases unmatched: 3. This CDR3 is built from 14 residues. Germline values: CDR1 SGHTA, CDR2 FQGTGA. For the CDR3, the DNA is TGTGCCAGCAGCGTGACAGGGGGAAAAAACATTCAGTACTTC. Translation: CASSVTGGKNIQYF.

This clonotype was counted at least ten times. CDR3 sequence: CASRTGQGPTYEQYF. The CDR3 region has the DNA TGTGCCAGCAGAACAGGACAGGGGCCGACCTACGAGCAGTACTTC. The genes are TRBV12-3 or TRBV12-4 and TRBJ2-7; 9 positions agree with TRBD1. V lost 6 bases to trimming and J lost 2 bases; unmatched junction nucleotides: 8. The CDR3 extends over 15 amino acids.

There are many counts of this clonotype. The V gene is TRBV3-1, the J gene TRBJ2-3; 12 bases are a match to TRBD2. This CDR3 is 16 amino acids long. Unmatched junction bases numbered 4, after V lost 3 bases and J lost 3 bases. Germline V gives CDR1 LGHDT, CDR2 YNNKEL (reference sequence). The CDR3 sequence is CASSHAGTSGTDTQYF. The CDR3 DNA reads TGTGCCAGCAGCCATGCCGGGACTAGCGGGACAGATACGCAGTATTTT.

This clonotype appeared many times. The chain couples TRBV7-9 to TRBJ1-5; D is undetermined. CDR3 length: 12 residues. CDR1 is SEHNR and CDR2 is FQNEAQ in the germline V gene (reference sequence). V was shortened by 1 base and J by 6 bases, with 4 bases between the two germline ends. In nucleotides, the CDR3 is TGTGCCAGCAGCTTAGTAGCTCAGCCCCAGCATTTT. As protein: CASSLVAQPQHF.

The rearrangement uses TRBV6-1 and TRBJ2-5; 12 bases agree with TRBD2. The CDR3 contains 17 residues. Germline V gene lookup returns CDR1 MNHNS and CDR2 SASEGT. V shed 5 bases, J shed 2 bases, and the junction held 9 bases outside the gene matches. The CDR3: CASSRLRTSGDQETQYF. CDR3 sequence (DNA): TGTGCCAGCAGTCGTCTCCGGACTAGCGGGGATCAAGAGACCCAGTACTTC.

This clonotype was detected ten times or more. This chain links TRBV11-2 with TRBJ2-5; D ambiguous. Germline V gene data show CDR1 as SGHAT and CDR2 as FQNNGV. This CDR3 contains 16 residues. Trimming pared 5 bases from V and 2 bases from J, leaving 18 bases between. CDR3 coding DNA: TGTGCCAGCAGCCCGGCTTTGAGCTCCGGGCAAGAGACCCAGTACTTC. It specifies CASSPALSSGQETQYF.

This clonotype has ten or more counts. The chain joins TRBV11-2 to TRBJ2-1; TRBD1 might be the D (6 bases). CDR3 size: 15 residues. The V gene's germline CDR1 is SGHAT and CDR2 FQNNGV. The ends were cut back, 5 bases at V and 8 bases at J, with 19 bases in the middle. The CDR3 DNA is TGTGCCAGCAGCCCCCGGGTCAGGGGTGGTGATGAGCAGTTCTTC. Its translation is CASSPRVRGGDEQFF.

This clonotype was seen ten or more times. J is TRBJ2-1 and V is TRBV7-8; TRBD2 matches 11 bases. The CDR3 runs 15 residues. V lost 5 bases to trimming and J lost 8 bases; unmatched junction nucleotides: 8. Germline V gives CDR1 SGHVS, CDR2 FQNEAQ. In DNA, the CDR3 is TGTGCCAGCAGCCCAGATAGCGGGGGGGCCGATGAGCAGTTCTTC. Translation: CASSPDSGGADEQFF.

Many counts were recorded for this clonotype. The CDR3 DNA sequence: TGTGCCAGCAGTACAAACAACGTCGGGGAGCTGTTTTTT. Translation: CASSTNNVGELFF. The chain carries TRBV28 and TRBJ2-2, with D hard to call. Between the trimmed V and J ends, which lost 5 bases and 7 bases, there was a span of 11 bases. This CDR3 comprises 13 residues. CDR1 is MDHEN and CDR2 is SYDVKM in the germline V gene.

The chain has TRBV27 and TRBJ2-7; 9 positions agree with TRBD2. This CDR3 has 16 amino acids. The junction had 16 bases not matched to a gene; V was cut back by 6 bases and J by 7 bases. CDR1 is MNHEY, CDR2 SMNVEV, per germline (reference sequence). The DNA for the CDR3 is TGTGCCAGCAGCCGAGTGGGTCTAGCGGGGAGTGAGGAGCAGTACTTC. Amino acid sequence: CASSRVGLAGSEEQYF.